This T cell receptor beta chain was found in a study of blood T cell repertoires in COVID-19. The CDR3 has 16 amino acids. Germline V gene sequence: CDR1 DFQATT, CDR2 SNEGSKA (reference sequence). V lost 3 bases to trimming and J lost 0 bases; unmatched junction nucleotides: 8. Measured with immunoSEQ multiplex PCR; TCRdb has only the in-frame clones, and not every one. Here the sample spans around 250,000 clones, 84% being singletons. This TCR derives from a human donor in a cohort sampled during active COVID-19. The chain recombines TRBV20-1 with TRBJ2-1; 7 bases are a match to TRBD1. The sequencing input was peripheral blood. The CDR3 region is CSASRKTGSSYNEQFF. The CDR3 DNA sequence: TGCAGTGCTAGTCGTAAGACAGGGAGCTCCTACAATGAGCAGTTCTTC.